These 19 T cell receptor beta chains were sequenced from one sample in a study of T cell changes during pregnancy in multiple sclerosis. Only in-frame clones appear in the TCRdb table, and some are missing; sequencing was by immunoSEQ multiplex PCR. The sample comprises 75,000 to 95,000 clones, over 80% of which are singletons, and approximately 1.9% rests with the top ten. The sample was peripheral blood, taken after pregnancy. These receptors were taken from a female donor with multiple sclerosis, enrolled in a pregnancy study.

This clone was picked up one time. The V call is TRBV19, the J call TRBJ1-1, with D hard to call. CDR1 and CDR2 from the germline V gene are LNHDA and SQIVND (reference sequence). The germline V and J ends were trimmed by 10 bases and 4 bases, with 10 bases remaining between them. The length of the CDR3 is 11 residues. CDR3 sequence reads: CATRSATEAFF. For the CDR3, the DNA is TGTGCCACCCGCAGTGCCACTGAAGCTTTCTTT. The variable domain in full, completed from reference TRBV19 and TRBJ1-1, reads DGGITQSPKYLFRKEGQNVTLSCEQNLNHDAMYWYRQDPGQGLRLIYYSQIVNDFQKGDIAEGYSVSREKKESFPLTVTSAQKNPTAFYLCATRSATEAFFGQGTRLTVV.

The CDR3 DNA reads as TGTGCCAGCAGCGCTCCAGGGGAAACCGGGGAGCTGTTTTTT. It is translated as CASSAPGETGELFF. The rearrangement links TRBV25-1 to TRBJ2-2, with D possibly being TRBD1 (6 bases). The germline V gene encodes CDR1 MGHDK and CDR2 SYGVNS. Trimming pared 6 bases from V and 5 bases from J, leaving 13 bases between. The CDR3 runs to 14 residues.

J is TRBJ2-2 and V is TRBV30, with D tentatively TRBD2 (6 bases). The CDR3 has 16 residues. Trimming pared 3 bases from V and 2 bases from J, leaving 16 bases between. CDR1 is GTSNPN, CDR2 SVGIG, per germline (reference sequence). In nucleotides, the CDR3 is TGTGCCTGGAGAGGGGCCGGGACTCTTAACACCGGGGAGCTGTTTTTT. Translating it yields CAWRGAGTLNTGELFF.

J is TRBJ1-1 and V is TRBV2, with D perhaps TRBD1 (5 bases). V was pared by 7 bases and J by 5 bases, with 17 bases between. CDR3 length equals 14 residues. Germline CDR1 and CDR2: SNHLY and FYNNEI. As DNA, the CDR3 is TGTGCCAGCAAAGGCGCCAGGGAAGATACTGAAGCTTTCTTT. Encoded protein: CASKGAREDTEAFF.

V gene TRBV5-1 combines with J gene TRBJ2-1; 8 bases agree with TRBD2. V gave up 0 bases and J gave up 8 bases; unmatched junction bases: 10. CDR3 size: 16 residues. Germline loops: CDR1 SGHRS, CDR2 YFSETQ. CDR3 residues: CASSLGAGGAQDEQFF. CDR3 DNA: TGCGCCAGCAGCTTGGGCGCGGGGGGCGCCCAGGATGAGCAGTTCTTC.

V and J are TRBV7-3 and TRBJ2-7; perhaps TRBD1 as D (5 bases). Trimming stripped 0 bases from V and 0 bases from J, with 6 bases between. The CDR3 loop spans 14 amino acids. Per the germline V gene, CDR1 is SGHTA and CDR2 is FQGTGA. The CDR3: CASSLTDSSYEQYF. CDR3 nucleotide sequence: TGTGCCAGCAGCTTAACAGACAGCTCCTACGAGCAGTACTTC.

The genes are TRBV29-1 and TRBJ2-3, with D maybe TRBD2 (5 bases). V lost 5 bases, J lost 6 bases, and 15 bases lay in between. CDR3 size: 13 residues. Germline V CDR1 and CDR2: SQVTM, ANQGSEA. CDR3: CSVNGRTGDTQYF. The DNA for the CDR3 is TGCAGCGTTAATGGCAGGACGGGGGATACGCAGTATTTT.

V gene TRBV18 combines with J gene TRBJ1-5, with no clear D. With 4 bases removed from V and 4 bases from J, the gap between germline ends came to 11 bases. CDR3 size: 14 residues. CDR1 is KGHSH and CDR2 is LQKENI in the germline V gene. The CDR3 sequence: CASSRASGNQPQHF. The CDR3 coding sequence is TGTGCCAGCTCACGGGCCTCGGGGAATCAGCCCCAGCATTTT.

The J gene is TRBJ2-3, the V gene TRBV15; 7 bases fit TRBD2. This CDR3 contains 17 residues. Germline V CDR1 and CDR2: LNHNV, YYDKDF (reference sequence). J lost 1 base, V lost 1 base, and 8 bases had no gene match. The CDR3 is CATSRAGASGGTDTQYF. The DNA of the CDR3 is TGTGCCACCAGCAGAGCCGGGGCTAGCGGAGGCACAGATACGCAGTATTTT.

This chain connects TRBV7-2 to TRBJ2-1; TRBD2 aligns across 8 bases. V lost 3 bases, J lost 12 bases, and 13 bases stayed unmatched. The CDR3 contains 15 residues. Germline V gene data show CDR1 as SGHTA and CDR2 as FQGNSA. CDR3 sequence: CASSFPGLGGGGQFF. The CDR3, as DNA: TGTGCCAGCAGCTTCCCGGGACTAGGTGGGGGGGGGCAGTTCTTC.

This chain connects TRBV7-3 to TRBJ1-1; D uncertain. V was trimmed by 5 bases and J by 0 bases, leaving 7 bases between them. Per germline, CDR1 SGHTA and CDR2 FQGTGA. The CDR3 length is 13 residues. CDR3 nucleotide sequence: TGTGCCAGCAGCCGAGGCATGAACACTGAAGCTTTCTTT. Its translation is CASSRGMNTEAFF. Supplemented by reference TRBV7-3 and TRBJ1-1, the full variable domain reads GAGVSQTPSNKVTEKGKYVELRCDPISGHTALYWYRQSLGQGPEFLIYFQGTGAADDSGLPNDRFFAVRPEGSVSTLKIQRTERGDSAVYLCASSRGMNTEAFFGQGTRLTVV.

The J gene is TRBJ2-5, the V gene TRBV7-8; 9 bases align to TRBD1. The CDR3 runs to 18 residues. V shed 1 base and J 4 bases; nucleotides not matched to a gene: 13. Germline-derived CDR1 and CDR2 are SGHVS and FQNEAQ. The DNA of the CDR3 is TGTGCCAGCAGCTTAGTTGGGACAGGGAACCCTGGGGGAGAGACCCAGTACTTC. Its translation: CASSLVGTGNPGGETQYF.

The V and J genes are TRBV10-1 and TRBJ2-1, with 12 bases identical to TRBD2. Germline V gene lookup returns CDR1 WNHNN and CDR2 SYGVQD (reference sequence). The CDR3 totals 19 residues. J gave up 1 base and V 3 bases, and 10 bases lay outside the gene matches. In nucleotides, the CDR3 is TGCGCCAGCAGTGATAATCTAGCGGGAGGGCGTGGGTCCTACAATGAGCAGTTCTTC. The encoded protein is CASSDNLAGGRGSYNEQFF.

The chain combines TRBV2 with TRBJ1-5; D uncertain. Per germline, CDR1 SNHLY and CDR2 FYNNEI. Trimming pared 4 bases from V and 5 bases from J, leaving 12 bases between. This CDR3 has 14 residues. The chain's CDR3 is CASSARPSDQPQHF. Written as DNA, the CDR3 is TGTGCCAGCAGTGCCAGACCCAGCGATCAGCCCCAGCATTTT. The entire variable domain, with the rest obtained from reference TRBV2 and TRBJ1-5, is as follows: EPEVTQTPSHQVTQMGQEVILRCVPISNHLYFYWYRQILGQKVEFLVSFYNNEISEKSEIFDDQFSVERPDGSNFTLKIRSTKLEDSAMYFCASSARPSDQPQHFGDGTRLSIL.

The chain is built from TRBV2 and TRBJ1-2; 7 nucleotides agree with TRBD1. The CDR3 covers 14 residues. The germline CDR1 and CDR2 sequences are SNHLY and FYNNEI. Losses at the gene ends were 8 bases for V and 5 bases for J; bases not matched to a gene: 11. CDR3 coding DNA: TGTGCCAGCCAAGTGGACAGGACGAATTATGGCTACACCTTC. Amino acid sequence: CASQVDRTNYGYTF.

The V and J genes are TRBV11-2 and TRBJ2-2, with TRBD2 identical over 15 bases. The length of the CDR3 is 18 residues. Looked up from germline, CDR1 is SGHAT and CDR2 is FQNNGV. Losses at the gene ends were 5 bases for V and 1 base for J; bases not matched to a gene: 5. CDR3 sequence: CASSPTGLAGGNTGELFF. The CDR3 DNA sequence: TGTGCCAGCAGCCCAACGGGACTAGCGGGGGGGAACACCGGGGAGCTGTTTTTT.

This chain connects TRBV7-2 to TRBJ1-1; possible D gene TRBD1, 6 bases. Germline V gene data show CDR1 as SGHTA and CDR2 as FQGNSA. This CDR3 spans 16 amino acids. Trimming removed 5 bases from V and 0 bases from J, with 16 bases in between. CDR3 nucleotide sequence: TGTGCCAGCAGCCTAGGACAGCCCAGCATGAACACTGAAGCTTTCTTT. Its protein product is CASSLGQPSMNTEAFF.

The chain carries TRBV6-4 and TRBJ1-6, with 9 bases matching TRBD1. The CDR3 length is 12 residues. Trimming cost V 6 bases and J 14 bases; bases outside gene matches: 5. Germline V gives CDR1 MRHNA, CDR2 SNTAGT. The CDR3 DNA reads TGTGCCAGCAGCCCGGGACAGGGAACCCTCCACTTT. Its protein is CASSPGQGTLHF.

This clone was seen once. The chain couples TRBV6-1 to TRBJ1-1; D may be TRBD1 (6 bases). V gave up 8 bases and J gave up 5 bases, with 21 bases separating them. The CDR3 totals 15 residues. The germline V gene has CDR1 MNHNS and CDR2 SASEGT. CDR3 residues: CASQAGKGGETEAFF. The CDR3 nucleotides read TGTGCCAGCCAGGCTGGGAAAGGGGGAGAGACTGAAGCTTTCTTT.